These T cell receptor beta chains were read from a single sample in a study of shared T cell receptors in the human thymus. Sequenced by immunoSEQ multiplex PCR; TCRdb stores in-frame clones only, minus some. The sample holds about 660,000 clones, around 87% seen once. Another study also made use of these data, one on human thymus T cells.

Sample: thymocytes. These receptors were collected from a boy under two years old with a congenital heart defect. Each CDR3 is given with its conserved first and last residue. The D gene is left open where the match is weak. For some rows the clone size is stated as once, few or many, or as a class when expanded; others skip it.

j_gene: TRBJ2-3; abundance: -; d_gene: TRBD2; len: 14; v_gene: TRBV9; CDR3aa: CASRGGRSTDTQYF; CDR3nt: TGTGCCAGCAGGGGGGGGAGAAGCACAGATACGCAGTATTTT
j_gene: TRBJ2-1; abundance: -; d_gene: -; len: 14; v_gene: TRBV19; CDR3aa: CASSILGRWNEQFF; CDR3nt: TGTGCCAGTAGTATTTTGGGGAGGTGGAATGAGCAGTTCTTC
j_gene: TRBJ1-2; abundance: few; d_gene: TRBD1; len: 14; v_gene: TRBV19; CDR3aa: CASSMLAGGYGYTF; CDR3nt: TGTGCCAGTAGTATGTTGGCAGGGGGATATGGCTACACCTTC
j_gene: TRBJ1-5; abundance: -; d_gene: TRBD1; len: 17; v_gene: TRBV4-1; CDR3aa: CASSRQGTGPSNQPQHF; CDR3nt: TGCGCCAGCAGCCGTCAGGGGACAGGGCCGTCGAATCAGCCCCAGCATTTT
j_gene: TRBJ2-1; abundance: -; d_gene: -; len: 18; v_gene: TRBV21-1; CDR3aa: CASSKQRQVAPRDNEQFF; CDR3nt: TGTGCCAGCAGCAAACAAAGACAGGTGGCTCCACGAGACAATGAGCAGTTCTTC
j_gene: TRBJ1-2; abundance: few; d_gene: TRBD1; len: 16; v_gene: TRBV5-1; CDR3aa: CASSARTGDHNYGYTF; CDR3nt: TGCGCCAGCAGCGCGCGGACAGGGGATCATAACTATGGCTACACCTTC
j_gene: TRBJ1-5; abundance: -; d_gene: TRBD1; len: 17; v_gene: TRBV28; CDR3aa: CASSFLRGRKGNQPQHF; CDR3nt: TGTGCCAGCAGTTTTCTCAGGGGGCGTAAGGGCAATCAGCCCCAGCATTTT
j_gene: TRBJ1-1; abundance: -; d_gene: -; len: 15; v_gene: TRBV5-6; CDR3aa: CASSPPGVLNTEAFF; CDR3nt: TGTGCCAGCAGCCCGCCGGGGGTATTGAACACTGAAGCTTTCTTT
j_gene: TRBJ2-5; abundance: -; d_gene: -; len: 15; v_gene: TRBV7-2; CDR3aa: CASSKEGPLQETQYF; CDR3nt: TGTGCCAGCAGCAAAGAGGGTCCACTGCAAGAGACCCAGTACTTC
j_gene: TRBJ2-1; abundance: -; d_gene: -; len: 17; v_gene: TRBV7-8; CDR3aa: CASSLEEGLSSYNEQFF; CDR3nt: TGTGCCAGCAGCTTAGAGGAGGGTCTGAGCTCCTACAATGAGCAGTTCTTC
j_gene: TRBJ2-7; abundance: once; d_gene: -; len: 16; v_gene: TRBV2; CDR3aa: CASSEKEGAFPYEQYF; CDR3nt: TGTGCCAGCAGTGAGAAGGAGGGGGCTTTCCCCTACGAGCAGTACTTC
j_gene: TRBJ2-2; abundance: -; d_gene: TRBD1; len: 13; v_gene: TRBV27; CDR3aa: CASRTGLAGELFF; CDR3nt: TGTGCCAGCAGGACAGGGTTGGCCGGGGAGCTGTTTTTT
j_gene: TRBJ2-3; abundance: -; d_gene: TRBD2; len: 19; v_gene: TRBV27; CDR3aa: CASSLSHSWTSGRIDTQYF; CDR3nt: TGTGCCAGCAGTTTATCGCACTCTTGGACTAGCGGGAGGATAGATACGCAGTATTTT
j_gene: TRBJ2-1; abundance: -; d_gene: -; len: 18; v_gene: TRBV11-3; CDR3aa: CASSLGREGRGRYNEQFF; CDR3nt: TGTGCCAGCAGCTTAGGGAGGGAGGGACGGGGGCGGTATAATGAGCAGTTCTTC
j_gene: TRBJ2-7; abundance: -; d_gene: -; len: 15; v_gene: TRBV28; CDR3aa: CASSYTGLGSYEQYF; CDR3nt: TGTGCCAGCAGTTATACAGGTCTAGGCTCCTACGAGCAGTACTTC
j_gene: TRBJ1-2; abundance: -; d_gene: -; len: 14; v_gene: TRBV5-8; CDR3aa: CASSLQGSAYGYTF; CDR3nt: TGTGCCAGCAGCTTACAGGGATCTGCCTATGGCTACACCTTC
j_gene: TRBJ2-1; abundance: -; d_gene: -; len: 16; v_gene: TRBV14; CDR3aa: CASSQDRPGTYNEQFF; CDR3nt: TGTGCCAGCAGCCAAGATCGACCCGGGACTTACAATGAGCAGTTCTTC
j_gene: TRBJ1-1; abundance: -; d_gene: TRBD1; len: 15; v_gene: TRBV27; CDR3aa: CASSSRDRAATEAFF; CDR3nt: TGTGCCAGCAGTTCAAGGGACAGGGCGGCCACTGAAGCTTTCTTT
j_gene: TRBJ2-5; abundance: -; d_gene: TRBD1; len: 14; v_gene: TRBV7-7; CDR3aa: CASSEGQGGETQYF; CDR3nt: TGTGCTAGCAGCGAAGGACAGGGCGGGGAGACCCAGTACTTC
j_gene: TRBJ2-7; abundance: -; d_gene: -; len: 14; v_gene: TRBV5-6; CDR3aa: CASSLFAYSYEQYF; CDR3nt: TGTGCCAGCAGCTTGTTTGCCTACTCCTACGAGCAGTACTTC